The 14 T cell receptor beta chains below all came from one sample that was sequenced in a study of cytomegalovirus exposure and HLA in healthy donors. PCR involved 60 Vbeta and 13 Jbeta primers. Profiled with immunoSEQ multiplex PCR; TCRdb holds only in-frame clones, not every one. The sample's table shows over 200,000 clones. The sample was PBMCs. Every receptor here comes from a young woman in good health and CMV-seropositive.

The V and J genes are TRBV7-9 and TRBJ2-2; D is perhaps TRBD1 (6 bases). V dropped 4 bases and J dropped 1 base, with 13 bases sitting between them. Germline V gives CDR1 SEHNR, CDR2 FQNEAQ (reference sequence). The CDR3 totals 16 residues. The CDR3 DNA reads TGTGCCAGCAGCTCCCTGACAGGAAAGAACACCGGGGAGCTGTTTTTT. Protein: CASSSLTGKNTGELFF.

The rearrangement uses TRBV7-8 and TRBJ1-5; D not certain. The CDR3 has 12 residues. Trimming removed 3 bases from V and 7 bases from J, with 7 bases in between. Per the germline V gene, CDR1 is SGHVS and CDR2 is FQNEAQ. This CDR3 is CASSFERQPQHF. The DNA of the CDR3 is TGTGCCAGCAGCTTTGAGCGACAGCCCCAGCATTTT.

The CDR3 is CASSSSIAGGPPETQYF. Here the CDR3 DNA reads TGTGCCAGCAGCTCATCTATAGCGGGAGGGCCCCCAGAGACCCAGTACTTC. The chain uses TRBV7-8 and TRBJ2-5; 11 bases are a match to TRBD2. In germline, CDR1 is SGHVS, CDR2 FQNEAQ. Trimming cost V 4 bases and J 4 bases; bases outside gene matches: 11. CDR3 length equals 17 residues.

The chain links TRBV11-2 to TRBJ1-1; weak D call: TRBD1 (6 bases). The CDR3 consists of 13 residues. V was trimmed by 8 bases and J by 0 bases, leaving 10 bases between them. CDR1 SGHAT and CDR2 FQNNGV come from the germline V gene. DNA of the CDR3: TGTGCCAGCGGCGGACAGCTGAACACTGAAGCTTTCTTT. Its protein product is CASGGQLNTEAFF.

The V call is TRBV5-4, the J call TRBJ2-5; 9 nucleotides agree with TRBD2. The ends lost 0 bases at V and 5 bases at J; junction bases unmatched: 8. CDR1 and CDR2 from the germline V gene are SGHNT and YYREEE (reference sequence). This CDR3 has 16 residues. This CDR3 is CASSLGGAGGKETQYF. DNA for the CDR3: TGTGCCAGCAGCTTGGGGGGAGCGGGGGGTAAGGAGACCCAGTACTTC.

The chain has TRBV6-5 and TRBJ1-1; 10 bases are shared with TRBD1. Germline assignment: CDR1 MNHEY and CDR2 SVGAGI. This CDR3 contains 16 residues. V lost 2 bases, J lost 4 bases, and 7 bases stayed unmatched. The CDR3 DNA reads TGTGCCAGCAGTTACGATCAGACAGGGGGCTTCACTGAAGCTTTCTTT. Its translation is CASSYDQTGGFTEAFF.

The chain employs TRBV20-1 and TRBJ2-5; the D gene is possibly TRBD2 (5 bases). The V end lost 3 bases, the J end lost 5 bases, and 7 bases lay between the germline ends. CDR3 length: 11 residues. Looked up from germline, CDR1 is DFQATT and CDR2 is SNEGSKA (reference sequence). The CDR3 region is CSASWRETQYF. The CDR3 nucleotides are TGCAGTGCTAGCTGGAGGGAGACCCAGTACTTC.

The CDR3 region is CASSGTGSVEQYF. The CDR3 bases are TGCGCCAGTTCGGGGACTGGAAGTGTCGAGCAGTACTTC. The V and J genes are TRBV5-1 and TRBJ2-7, with D maybe TRBD2 (6 bases). V lost 8 bases and J 6 bases, leaving 18 bases between the germline ends. This CDR3 has 13 amino acids. Germline-derived CDR1 and CDR2 are SGHRS and YFSETQ.

The V and J genes are TRBV19 and TRBJ2-1, with TRBD2 matching 10 bases. The ends lost 2 bases at V and 5 bases at J; junction bases unmatched: 9. Per germline, CDR1 LNHDA and CDR2 SQIVND (reference sequence). This CDR3 comprises 17 residues. This CDR3 reads CASSILAGVQVDNEQFF. The CDR3, as DNA: TGTGCCAGTAGTATACTAGCGGGAGTTCAAGTGGACAATGAGCAGTTCTTC. Full variable domain (missing parts from reference TRBV19 and TRBJ2-1): DGGITQSPKYLFRKEGQNVTLSCEQNLNHDAMYWYRQDPGQGLRLIYYSQIVNDFQKGDIAEGYSVSREKKESFPLTVTSAQKNPTAFYLCASSILAGVQVDNEQFFGPGTRLTVL.

J is TRBJ1-4 and V is TRBV9; D unresolved. V gave up 10 bases and J gave up 8 bases, with 18 bases separating them. The CDR3 contains 13 residues. Germline V gives CDR1 SGDLS, CDR2 YYNGEE. The CDR3 nucleotides are TGTGCCGTCGGCGGGCCAAACGGAGAAAAACTGTTTTTT. Its protein product is CAVGGPNGEKLFF. The entire variable domain, with the rest obtained from reference TRBV9 and TRBJ1-4, is as follows: DSGVTQTPKHLITATGQRVTLRCSPRSGDLSVYWYQQSLDQGLQFLIQYYNGEERAKGNILERFSAQQFPDLHSELNLSSLELGDSALYFCAVGGPNGEKLFFGSGTQLSVL.

The J gene is TRBJ2-5, the V gene TRBV14; a possible D gene is TRBD2 (6 bases). Looked up from germline, CDR1 is SGHDN and CDR2 is FVKESK. This CDR3 region has 16 residues. Trimming shortened V by 0 bases and J by 5 bases, and 16 bases separated the two germline ends. The CDR3 bases are TGTGCCAGCAGCCAAGATGACCGGGGGAAGAGGGAGACCCAGTACTTC. Its translation is CASSQDDRGKRETQYF.

The chain carries TRBV7-2 and TRBJ1-6, with unresolved D. Germline CDR1 reads SGHTA; CDR2 reads FQGNSA. Between the trimmed V and J ends, which lost 7 bases and 0 bases, there was a span of 16 bases. The CDR3 totals 17 residues. This CDR3 reads CASTLNPGDSYNSPLHF. In nucleotides, the CDR3 is TGTGCCAGCACCCTTAATCCCGGGGACTCCTATAATTCACCCCTCCACTTT.

In DNA, the CDR3 is TGTGCCAGCAGTTCCGGAGCCTACGAGCAGTACTTC. Residues: CASSSGAYEQYF. The rearrangement uses TRBV28 and TRBJ2-7; no clear D. The CDR3 is made up of 12 amino acids. Germline V gene sequence: CDR1 MDHEN, CDR2 SYDVKM. V lost 4 bases and J lost 2, with 6 bases in between.

V usage is TRBV7-2 and J usage is TRBJ2-5, with 7 bases that match TRBD2. Per the germline V gene, CDR1 is SGHTA and CDR2 is FQGNSA. The CDR3 totals 13 residues. The V and J ends lost 4 bases and 6 bases, in that order; junction bases with no gene match: 5. The CDR3 sequence: CASSSGRAQTQYF. Written as DNA, the CDR3 is TGTGCCAGCAGCTCAGGGAGGGCCCAGACCCAGTACTTC. Variable domain in full (rest from reference TRBV7-2 and TRBJ2-5): GAGVSQSPSNKVTEKGKDVELRCDPISGHTALYWYRQSLGQGLEFLIYFQGNSAPDKSGLPSDRFSAERTGGSVSTLTIQRTQQEDSAVYLCASSSGRAQTQYFGPGTRLLVL.